Included here is one TCR beta chain sequence, with context. The target antigen is unknown. The germline CDR1 and CDR2 sequences are SGHKS and YYEKEE (reference sequence). The CDR3 extends over 15 amino acids. The V and J ends lost 2 bases and 4 bases respectively, with 15 bases between them. The record originates from a study of cytomegalovirus exposure and HLA in healthy donors. Notes on the study in general: Diagnosis of cytomegalovirus status made by the classifier reportedly showed high specificity and sensitivity. Most of the TCR beta V segments (in an earlier analysis) were productive either about 87% or about 30% of the time.

Both 60 Vbeta primers and 13 Jbeta primers went into the PCR. Original methodology: Counted up in a later analysis, unique TCR beta chains came to around 80 million, with some 11 million shared. Profiled with immunoSEQ multiplex PCR; TCRdb holds only in-frame clones, not every one. The V and J calls and clone size were taken over from that table, and D and trimming were inferred from the DNA. The sample includes 80,000 or so clones, 77% seen only once; the top ten take around 3%. Input material: PBMCs. This TCR derives from a man in his forties or fifties in good health and CMV-seropositive. The chain recombines TRBV5-5 with TRBJ1-2, with D hard to call. The CDR3 is CASSFNWAAAYGYTF. CDR3 coding DNA: TGTGCCAGCAGCTTCAATTGGGCAGCGGCCTATGGCTACACCTTC.